This T cell receptor (beta chain) was obtained from a study of blood T cell repertoires in COVID-19. Across the study: PBMCs, B-cell-depleted T cells, or T cells were the source of the cDNA or gDNA that made up the material.

As handled by the study authors: Amplifying reference gene primers gave estimates of nucleated cell counts. TCRdb's copy holds only in-frame clones and misses some; the assay was immunoSEQ multiplex PCR. Clone size and the V and J calls come from that table; the DNA yielded D and trimming. Among roughly 360,000 clones listed, 85% to 90% were seen once. Self-reported history from a screening survey and questionnaire set each donor's cohort. Per germline, CDR1 SGHDN and CDR2 FVKESK. This CDR3 has 18 amino acids. Trimming shortened V by 2 bases and J by 1 base, and 18 bases separated the two germline ends.

This TCR was recovered from a woman aged 25 to 39 with acute COVID-19. The sequenced sample was PBMCs or T cells enriched from blood (not recorded which). V usage is TRBV14 and J usage is TRBJ2-4; D possibly corresponds to TRBD2 (5 bases). The DNA of the CDR3 is TGTGCCAGCAGCCAACGACTCTTTGAGGGTTATGCCAAAAACATTCAGTACTTC. It specifies CASSQRLFEGYAKNIQYF.